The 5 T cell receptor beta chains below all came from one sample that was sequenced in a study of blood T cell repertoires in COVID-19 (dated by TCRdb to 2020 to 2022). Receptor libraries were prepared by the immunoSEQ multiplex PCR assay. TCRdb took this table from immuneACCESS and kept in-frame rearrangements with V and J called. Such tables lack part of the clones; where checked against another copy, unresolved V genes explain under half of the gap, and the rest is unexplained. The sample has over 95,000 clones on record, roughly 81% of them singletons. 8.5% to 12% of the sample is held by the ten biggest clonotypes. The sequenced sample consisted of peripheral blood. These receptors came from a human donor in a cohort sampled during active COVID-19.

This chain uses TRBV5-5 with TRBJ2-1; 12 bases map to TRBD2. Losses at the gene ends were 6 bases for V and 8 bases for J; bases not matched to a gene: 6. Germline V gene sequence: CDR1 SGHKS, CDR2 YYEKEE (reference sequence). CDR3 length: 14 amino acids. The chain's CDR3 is CASTTTSGSDEQFF. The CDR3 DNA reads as TGTGCCAGCACCACGACTAGCGGGAGTGATGAGCAGTTCTTC.

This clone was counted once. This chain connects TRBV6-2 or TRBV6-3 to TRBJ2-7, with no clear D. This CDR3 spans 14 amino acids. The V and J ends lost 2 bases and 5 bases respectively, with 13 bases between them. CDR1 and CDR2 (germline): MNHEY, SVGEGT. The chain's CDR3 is CASSYGIKPHEQYF. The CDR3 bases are TGTGCCAGCAGTTACGGTATAAAGCCCCACGAGCAGTACTTC.

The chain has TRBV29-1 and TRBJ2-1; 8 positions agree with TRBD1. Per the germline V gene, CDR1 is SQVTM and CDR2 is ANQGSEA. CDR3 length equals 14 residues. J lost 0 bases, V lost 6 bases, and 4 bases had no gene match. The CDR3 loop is CSVDRDGSYNEQFF. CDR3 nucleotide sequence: TGCAGCGTGGACAGGGACGGCTCCTACAATGAGCAGTTCTTC.

The CDR3 DNA is TGTGCCAGCAGTTTCCGGGACAGGAAAAATCAGCCCCAGCATTTT. This encodes CASSFRDRKNQPQHF. The rearrangement uses TRBV28 and TRBJ1-5; 8 bases are a match to TRBD1. The CDR3 totals 15 residues. Germline lookup yields CDR1 MDHEN and CDR2 SYDVKM. V gave up 3 bases and J gave up 4 bases; unmatched junction bases: 5. Combining the CDR3 with reference TRBV28 and TRBJ1-5 gives the whole variable domain DVKVTQSSRYLVKRTGEKVFLECVQDMDHENMFWYRQDPGLGLRLIYFSYDVKMKEKGDIPEGYSVSREKKERFSLILESASTNQTSMYLCASSFRDRKNQPQHFGDGTRLSIL.

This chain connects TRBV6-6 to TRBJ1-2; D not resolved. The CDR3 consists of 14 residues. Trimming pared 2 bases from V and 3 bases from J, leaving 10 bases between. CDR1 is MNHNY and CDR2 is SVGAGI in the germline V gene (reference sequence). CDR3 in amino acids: CASSYGVRDYGYTF. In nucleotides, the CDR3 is TGTGCCAGCAGTTACGGAGTCAGAGACTATGGCTACACCTTC.